This T cell receptor (beta chain) originates from a study of blood T cells in healthy people across ages. Findings and caveats of the study: Age showed a roughly linear inverse relationship with TCR beta diversity per million T cells. Whereas aged donors had fewer naive CD4+ cells, long-lived donors had more of them and higher diversity.

PBMCs, at least 6 million per sample, were isolated. Points on this clonotype: Antigen: not known.

The CDR3 extends over 16 amino acids. A second roughly 7 to 11 cycle PCR used barcoded and J-beta primers. TCRdb reprocessed the 5' RACE reads via MiXCR and lists one record per CDR3 protein. The top ten hold 15% to 20% of the sample, which has just over 1 million distinct CDR3 sequences, under 55% seen once. This chain uses TRBV12-3 or TRBV12-4 with TRBJ2-4, with 9 bases that match TRBD2. The J call is in doubt because the DNA end fits TRBJ2-7 better. The source material was blood. This receptor was taken from an older woman in good health. The CDR3 bases are TGTGCCAGCAGTCAAGTAGCGGGAGAAAAGGCCTACGAGCAGTACTTC. Its translation: CASSQVAGEKAYEQYF.